This T cell receptor beta chain came from a study of vaccination and CD4 T cells after COVID-19. Overall study context: Post-COVID draws followed diagnosis by a median approximately 100 days (range 35 to 161). Post-vaccination samples were procured at a median of around 72 days following dose two (range 14 to 241).

Of note for this clonotype: Its antigen is unidentified.

Sequenced with the Oncomine TCR Beta short-read assay was DNA taken from cultured CD4+ T cells. TCRdb analysed the PCR reads with MiXCR anew, one entry per CDR3 protein. The table includes 12,000 or so distinct CDR3 sequences, 45% to 50% detected once. Between the trimmed V and J ends, which lost 4 bases and 0 bases, there was a span of 6 bases. The germline CDR1 and CDR2 sequences are MNHEY and SVGEGT. The CDR3 consists of 13 residues. Treatment meaning: approximately nine-day PBMC culture with coronavirus spike peptide pools or control peptides (ViraFEST assay). Sequenced material: CD4+ T cells from blood, cultured in vitro. This TCR came from a human donor who had recovered from COVID-19. The chain joins TRBV6-2 or TRBV6-3 to TRBJ1-1, with D hard to call. The CDR3: CASSLSMNTEAFF. Here the CDR3 DNA reads TGTGCCAGCAGTTTGAGTATGAACACTGAAGCTTTCTTT.